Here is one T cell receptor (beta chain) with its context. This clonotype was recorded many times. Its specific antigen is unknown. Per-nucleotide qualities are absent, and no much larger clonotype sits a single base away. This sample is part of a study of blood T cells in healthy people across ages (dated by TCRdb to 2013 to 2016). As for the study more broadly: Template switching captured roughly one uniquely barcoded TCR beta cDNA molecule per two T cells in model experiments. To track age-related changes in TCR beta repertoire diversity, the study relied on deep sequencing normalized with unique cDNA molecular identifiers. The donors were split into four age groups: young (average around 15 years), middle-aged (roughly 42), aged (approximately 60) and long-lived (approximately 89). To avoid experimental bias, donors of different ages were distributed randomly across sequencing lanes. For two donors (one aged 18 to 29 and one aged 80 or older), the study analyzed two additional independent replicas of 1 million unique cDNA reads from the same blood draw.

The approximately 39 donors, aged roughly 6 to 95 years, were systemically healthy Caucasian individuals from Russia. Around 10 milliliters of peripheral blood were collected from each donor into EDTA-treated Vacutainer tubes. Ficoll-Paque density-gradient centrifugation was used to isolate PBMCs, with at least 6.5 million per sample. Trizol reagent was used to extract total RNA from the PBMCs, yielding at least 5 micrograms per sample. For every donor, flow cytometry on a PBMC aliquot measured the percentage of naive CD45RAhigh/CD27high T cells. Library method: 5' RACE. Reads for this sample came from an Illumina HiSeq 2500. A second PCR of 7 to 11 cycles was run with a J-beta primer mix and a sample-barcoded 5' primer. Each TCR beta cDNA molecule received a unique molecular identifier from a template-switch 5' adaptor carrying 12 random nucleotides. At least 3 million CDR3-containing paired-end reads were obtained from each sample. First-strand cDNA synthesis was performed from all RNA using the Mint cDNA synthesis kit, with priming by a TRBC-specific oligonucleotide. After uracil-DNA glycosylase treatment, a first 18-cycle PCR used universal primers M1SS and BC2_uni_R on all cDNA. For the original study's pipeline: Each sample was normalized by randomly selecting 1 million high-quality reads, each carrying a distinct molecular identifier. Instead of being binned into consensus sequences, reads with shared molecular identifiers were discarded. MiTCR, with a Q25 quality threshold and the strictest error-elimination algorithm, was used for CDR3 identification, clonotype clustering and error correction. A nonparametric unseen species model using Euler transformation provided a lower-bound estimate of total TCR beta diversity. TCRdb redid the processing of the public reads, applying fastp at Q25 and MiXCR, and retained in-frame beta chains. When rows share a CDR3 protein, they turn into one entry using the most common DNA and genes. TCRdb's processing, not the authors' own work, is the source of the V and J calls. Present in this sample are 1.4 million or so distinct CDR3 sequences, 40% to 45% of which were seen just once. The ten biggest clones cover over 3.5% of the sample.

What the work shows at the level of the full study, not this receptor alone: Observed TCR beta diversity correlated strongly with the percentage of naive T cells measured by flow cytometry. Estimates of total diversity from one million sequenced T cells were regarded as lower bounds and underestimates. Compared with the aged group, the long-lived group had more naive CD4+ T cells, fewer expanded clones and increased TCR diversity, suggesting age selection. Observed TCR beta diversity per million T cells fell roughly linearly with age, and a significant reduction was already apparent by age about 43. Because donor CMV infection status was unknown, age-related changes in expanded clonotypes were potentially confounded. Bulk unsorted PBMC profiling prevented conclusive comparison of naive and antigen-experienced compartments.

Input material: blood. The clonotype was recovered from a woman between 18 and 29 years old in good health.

The base sequence is TGTGCCAGCAGTCGCGACTACCACAATGAGCAGTTCTTC. It encodes CASSRDYHNEQFF. The rearrangement joined TRBV6-2 or TRBV6-3 to TRBJ2-1; possibly the D gene is TRBD2, per 5 matching bases. Taken from the germline V gene, the CDR1 and CDR2 loops are MNHEY and SVGEGT. Spanning cysteine to phenylalanine, the CDR3 consists of 13 amino acids. The DNA shown is the 39-base CDR3, in frame from base 1. Trimming at the junction amounts to 5 bases on V and 5 bases on J, and the germline ends lie 10 bases apart.